The 15 T cell receptor beta chains below come from one sample, sequenced in a study of T cell responses to AZD1222 COVID-19 vaccine. Produced via immunoSEQ multiplex PCR; TCRdb's table is partial and in-frame only. The sample records about 150,000 clones, about 90% being singletons. The source was peripheral blood, collected 28 days after the second AZD1222 dose. The receptors stem from an adult who received the AZD1222 COVID-19 vaccine.

J is TRBJ1-1 and V is TRBV29-1; TRBD1 matches 10 bases. V trimming: 7 bases; J trimming: 3 bases; junction bases outside the gene matches: 5. This CDR3 is 13 amino acids long. CDR1 and CDR2 from the germline V gene are SQVTM and ANQGSEA. The CDR3 sequence is CSAETGGHTEAFF. The CDR3 coding sequence is TGCAGCGCCGAGACAGGGGGCCACACTGAAGCTTTCTTT.

The table lists this clone with a few counts. This rearrangement joins TRBV6-6 to TRBJ2-5; possible D gene TRBD1, 5 bases. V was pared by 6 bases and J by 2 bases, with 13 bases between. The germline CDR1 and CDR2 sequences are MNHNY and SVGAGI (reference sequence). The length of the CDR3 is 14 residues. The CDR3 is CASSWGARQETQYF. The CDR3 region has the DNA TGTGCCAGCAGCTGGGGCGCAAGGCAAGAGACCCAGTACTTC.

This clone was recorded only once. The rearrangement links TRBV6-5 to TRBJ1-1; TRBD1 matches at 8 bases. Germline trimming cut 6 bases from V and 1 base from J; bases unmatched to any gene: 4. This CDR3 contains 14 residues. Germline CDR1 reads MNHEY; CDR2 reads SVGAGI. The CDR3 loop reads CASRPGGENTEAFF. The CDR3 DNA reads as TGTGCCAGCAGACCAGGGGGCGAGAACACTGAAGCTTTCTTT.

Written as DNA, the CDR3 is TGTGCCAGCAGTCCTCGGGTAAAGAGAGCGGGAGCCTACAATGAGCAGTTCTTC. This translates into CASSPRVKRAGAYNEQFF. The chain carries TRBV28 and TRBJ2-1, with TRBD2 identical over 8 bases. V shed 5 bases and J 2 bases; nucleotides not matched to a gene: 14. This CDR3 is built from 18 residues. Germline CDR1 and CDR2: MDHEN and SYDVKM.

The chain joins TRBV27 to TRBJ1-3, with D uncertain. With 0 bases removed from V and 2 bases from J, the gap between germline ends came to 8 bases. The CDR3 length is 15 residues. CDR1 MNHEY and CDR2 SMNVEV come from the germline V gene (reference sequence). The CDR3, as DNA: TGTGCCAGCAGTTTATCGTGGGGTACTGGAAACACCATATATTTT. This translates into CASSLSWGTGNTIYF.

The rearrangement links TRBV7-9 to TRBJ1-2; D not certain. The germline V gene has CDR1 SEHNR and CDR2 FQNEAQ (reference sequence). The V gene lost 5 bases and the J gene lost 0 bases, with 16 bases spanning the gap. This CDR3 region has 16 residues. The CDR3 DNA is TGTGCCAGCAGCCGCTCTCGAGCCAGCTCTAACTATGGCTACACCTTC. Its translation: CASSRSRASSNYGYTF.

The chain couples TRBV11-2 to TRBJ2-7; 8 nucleotides line up with TRBD2. Germline V CDR1 and CDR2: SGHAT, FQNNGV. Trimming cost V 5 bases and J 0 bases; bases outside gene matches: 12. CDR3 length: 17 residues. CDR3 sequence reads: CASSLGSQTSGSYEQYF. The DNA of the CDR3 is TGTGCCAGCAGCCTCGGTTCGCAAACTAGCGGCTCCTACGAGCAGTACTTC.

This chain connects TRBV5-8 to TRBJ2-7; 8 positions agree with TRBD1. The CDR3 has 14 amino acids. V lost 3 bases and J lost 5; bases outside the gene matches: 7. The V gene's germline CDR1 is SGHTS and CDR2 YDEGEE. The CDR3 reads CASSSLGRGHEQYF. CDR3 nucleotides: TGTGCCAGCAGCTCGCTGGGCAGGGGGCACGAGCAGTACTTC.

The V gene is TRBV7-8, the J gene TRBJ1-3, with D unresolved. The V end was cut by 3 bases, the J end by 0 bases, with 3 bases between. This CDR3 comprises 13 residues. The germline gives CDR1 SGHVS, CDR2 FQNEAQ. The DNA for the CDR3 is TGTGCCAGCAGCTTTAACTCTGGAAACACCATATATTTT. It codes for CASSFNSGNTIYF.

The chain has TRBV10-2 and TRBJ1-1; tentative D call: TRBD1 (6 bases). V was cut by 0 bases and J by 1 base, with 9 bases left in between. The germline V gene has CDR1 WSHSY and CDR2 SAAADI. The length of the CDR3 is 15 residues. CDR3 residues: CASSESGGWNTEAFF. CDR3 in DNA: TGCGCCAGCAGTGAGTCGGGGGGCTGGAACACTGAAGCTTTCTTT.

CDR3 nucleotide sequence: TGTGCCAGCAGCAAAGACGACACCGGGGAGCTGTTTTTT. Amino acid sequence: CASSKDDTGELFF. The chain is built from TRBV21-1 and TRBJ2-2. TRBV21-1 is classified as a pseudogene. The CDR3 totals 13 residues.

This sequence joins TRBV24-1 and TRBJ1-2; D is unresolved. Germline CDR1 KGHDR, CDR2 SFDVKD. The CDR3 contains 13 residues. The germline V and J ends were trimmed by 3 bases and 8 bases, with 12 bases remaining between them. The CDR3 DNA reads as TGTGCCACCAGTGATGAGCGGGTACAAGGCTACACCTTC. It specifies CATSDERVQGYTF.

V usage is TRBV15 and J usage is TRBJ1-5, with 8 bases aligning to TRBD1. This CDR3 is built from 15 residues. Germline lookup yields CDR1 LNHNV and CDR2 YYDKDF (reference sequence). The V and J ends lost 8 bases and 3 bases, in that order; junction bases with no gene match: 9. This chain's CDR3 is CATGRDRGPNQPQHF. CDR3 nucleotides: TGTGCCACCGGAAGAGACAGGGGACCCAATCAGCCCCAGCATTTT.

V and J are TRBV18 and TRBJ2-1; no firm D call. Germline assignment: CDR1 KGHSH and CDR2 LQKENI. The CDR3 extends over 15 amino acids. Trimming took 0 bases from V and 9 from J, leaving 15 bases between them. The CDR3 DNA reads TGTGCCAGCTCACCACCGATTTCGGGTTCAGGTGAGCAGTTCTTC. Translation gives CASSPPISGSGEQFF.

The chain carries TRBV19 and TRBJ2-4, with D uncertain. Germline V CDR1 and CDR2: LNHDA, SQIVND (reference sequence). Trimming cost V 3 bases and J 7 bases, with 7 bases left between them. The CDR3 extends over 12 amino acids. The CDR3: CASSIAGNIQYF. CDR3 nucleotide sequence: TGTGCCAGTAGTATTGCTGGGAACATTCAGTACTTC.